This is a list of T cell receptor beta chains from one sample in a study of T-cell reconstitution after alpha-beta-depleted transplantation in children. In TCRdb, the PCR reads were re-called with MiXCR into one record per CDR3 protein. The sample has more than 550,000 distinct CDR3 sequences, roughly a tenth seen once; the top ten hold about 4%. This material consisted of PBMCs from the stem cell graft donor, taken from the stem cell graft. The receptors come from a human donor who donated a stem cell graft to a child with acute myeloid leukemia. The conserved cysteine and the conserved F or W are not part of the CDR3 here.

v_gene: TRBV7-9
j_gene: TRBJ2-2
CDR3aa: ASSLDGYMGELF

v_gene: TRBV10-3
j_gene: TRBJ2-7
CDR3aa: AISSGGGSVHEQY

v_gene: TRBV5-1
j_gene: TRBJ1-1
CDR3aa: ASSLWGGGTEAF

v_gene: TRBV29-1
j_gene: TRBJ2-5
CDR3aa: SVEDPGGLAGLEGTQY

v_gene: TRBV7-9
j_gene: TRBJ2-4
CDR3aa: ASSQRGYGDIQY

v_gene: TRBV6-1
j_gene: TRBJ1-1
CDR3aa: ASSILPRDRRGTEAF

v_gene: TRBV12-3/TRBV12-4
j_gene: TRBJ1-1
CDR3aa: ASSFSGGNTEAF

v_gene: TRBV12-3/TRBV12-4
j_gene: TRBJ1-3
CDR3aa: ASSFGTAY

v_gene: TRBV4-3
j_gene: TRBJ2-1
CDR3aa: AISQEWVDSYNEQF

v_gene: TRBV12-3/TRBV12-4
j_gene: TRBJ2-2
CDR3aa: ASSLMTGELF

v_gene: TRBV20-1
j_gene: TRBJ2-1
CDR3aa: SASMSPYNEQF

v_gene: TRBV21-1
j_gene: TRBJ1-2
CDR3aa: ASSKGSSNYGYT

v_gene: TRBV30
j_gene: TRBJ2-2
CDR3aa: AWSVLGGEVTGELF

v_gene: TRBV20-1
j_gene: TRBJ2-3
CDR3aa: SAGTRDVIDTQY

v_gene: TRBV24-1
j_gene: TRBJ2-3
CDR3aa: ATSESTGSGTDTQY

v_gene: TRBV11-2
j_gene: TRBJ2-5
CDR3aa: ASSLEGTSGSQAVTQY

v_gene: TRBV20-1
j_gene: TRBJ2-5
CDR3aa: SARDFSGRSNQETQY

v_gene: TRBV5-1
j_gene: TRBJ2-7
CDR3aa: ASSLEAAGSYEQY

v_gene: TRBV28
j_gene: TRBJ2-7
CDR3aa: ASSLTGVGGTALREQY

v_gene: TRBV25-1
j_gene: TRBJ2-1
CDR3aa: ASSGDRGRNEQF

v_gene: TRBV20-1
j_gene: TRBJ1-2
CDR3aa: SARQGIDRMIYGYT

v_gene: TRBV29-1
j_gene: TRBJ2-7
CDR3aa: SALGGGLSYEQY

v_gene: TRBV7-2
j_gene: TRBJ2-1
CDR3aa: ASSLADSFQGF

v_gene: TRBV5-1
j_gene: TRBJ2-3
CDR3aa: ASSRTSNADTQY